This T cell receptor beta chain was retrieved from a study of cytomegalovirus exposure and HLA in healthy donors. Germline lookup yields CDR1 LGHNA and CDR2 YSLEER. CDR3 size: 19 residues. Trimming stripped 1 base from V and 0 bases from J, with 19 bases between. 13 Jbeta primers and 60 Vbeta primers were used for the PCR. The protocol was immunoSEQ multiplex PCR, while the TCRdb copy is restricted to in-frame clones and leaves out a portion. Of some 150,000 clones in the sample, 65% to 80% were seen once. This chain connects TRBV4-3 to TRBJ2-1, with a tentative D call TRBD2 (6 bases). The specimen sequenced was PBMCs. This TCR was sampled from a woman under 40 in good health and CMV-seronegative. The CDR3 protein is CASSQGLMGGRPSYNEQFF. The CDR3 DNA is TGCGCCAGCAGCCAAGGGCTTATGGGGGGAAGGCCCTCCTACAATGAGCAGTTCTTC.